Included here is one T cell receptor (beta chain) sequence, with context. Profiling relied on immunoSEQ multiplex PCR, and the TCRdb table lists in-frame clones only, not all of them. The data hold about 120,000 clones, with approximately 88% observed a single time. This sample was included in a study of control samples from healthy donors and cancer patients. Germline V CDR1 and CDR2: SGDLS, YYNGEE. The CDR3 has 15 residues. Trimming shortened V by 4 bases and J by 3 bases, and 17 bases separated the two germline ends. The rearrangement joins TRBV9 to TRBJ2-7, with D perhaps TRBD2 (6 bases). The source material was blood. The source is a man aged 50 to 59 in good health. CDR3 nucleotide sequence: TGTGCCAGCAGCCCTCGGACCGGAGGGCGCTACGAGCAGTACTTC. Its protein is CASSPRTGGRYEQYF.